The next 10 T cell receptor beta chains were all read from a single sample in a study of cytomegalovirus exposure and HLA in healthy donors. PCR used 60 Vbeta primers and 13 Jbeta primers. Some clones are missing from TCRdb's copy, which holds only in-frame ones; the method was immunoSEQ multiplex PCR. The sample holds about 200,000 clones, roughly 80% seen once. The sample taken for sequencing was PBMCs. These TCRs come from a woman younger than 30 in good health and CMV-seronegative.

The rearrangement links TRBV6-4 to TRBJ2-7; 10 nucleotides agree with TRBD2. Germline values: CDR1 MRHNA, CDR2 SNTAGT. With V trimmed by 2 bases and J by 6 bases, 7 bases remained unmatched. This CDR3 has 15 amino acids. CDR3 nucleotide sequence: TGTGCCAGCAGTGACACTAGCGGGACCATCCTCGAGCAGTACGTC. This encodes CASSDTSGTILEQYV.

This clone has just a few counts. J is TRBJ2-4 and V is TRBV4-3; D ambiguous. The CDR3 consists of 15 residues. Trimming cost V 0 bases and J 6 bases, with 12 bases left between them. The germline CDR1 and CDR2 sequences are LGHNA and YSLEER. The chain's CDR3 is CASSQDTGLGNIQYF. DNA for the CDR3: TGCGCCAGCAGCCAAGATACGGGTCTGGGAAACATTCAGTACTTC.

J is TRBJ2-5 and V is TRBV2; 9 positions agree with TRBD2. The germline CDR1 and CDR2 sequences are SNHLY and FYNNEI. Losses at the gene ends were 6 bases for V and 1 base for J; bases not matched to a gene: 15. The CDR3 extends over 18 amino acids. CDR3 sequence: CASSAALLAGRGQETQYF. For the CDR3, the DNA is TGTGCCAGCAGCGCCGCCCTCCTAGCGGGAAGGGGCCAAGAGACCCAGTACTTC.

The chain recombines TRBV10-3 with TRBJ2-7; D is unclear. The CDR3 consists of 14 residues. V gave up 3 bases and J gave up 6 bases, with 15 bases separating them. Germline V CDR1 and CDR2: ENHRY, SYGVKD. The CDR3 spells CAISDRVNVSEQYF. In DNA form, the CDR3 reads TGTGCCATCAGTGACCGAGTGAATGTGAGCGAGCAGTACTTC.

The chain couples TRBV28 to TRBJ2-7, with 9 bases aligning to TRBD1. V lost 3 bases, J lost 7 bases, and 10 bases stayed unmatched. Germline V gene lookup returns CDR1 MDHEN and CDR2 SYDVKM. There are 15 residues in the CDR3. Written as DNA, the CDR3 is TGTGCCAGCAGTTTCCCCCCGGGACAGGGTAAAGAGCAGTACTTC. It yields the protein CASSFPPGQGKEQYF.

V gene TRBV4-2 combines with J gene TRBJ2-7, with 7 nucleotides matching TRBD1. The V gene end was trimmed by 0 bases and the J gene end by 2 bases; junction bases not matched to a gene: 4. The CDR3 runs to 15 residues. Germline CDR1 LGHNA, CDR2 YNFKEQ. The CDR3 bases are TGTGCCAGCAGCCAAGATCCGGACAGGACCTACGAGCAGTACTTC. Encoded protein: CASSQDPDRTYEQYF.

This chain links TRBV2 with TRBJ2-3; possible D gene TRBD2, 6 bases. V lost 9 bases and J 0 bases, leaving 16 bases between the germline ends. The CDR3 is 15 residues long. Germline CDR1 SNHLY, CDR2 FYNNEI. CDR3 sequence: CASGTEGMSTDTQYF. The CDR3 DNA reads TGTGCCAGTGGGACGGAGGGAATGAGCACAGATACGCAGTATTTT.

The rearrangement links TRBV7-9 to TRBJ1-3; maybe TRBD1 (5 bases). The CDR3 is 19 residues long. From germline, CDR1 is SEHNR and CDR2 FQNEAQ (reference sequence). The V end lost 4 bases, the J end lost 6 bases, and 28 bases lay between the germline ends. The CDR3 DNA sequence: TGTGCCAGCAGCTCTCAACCAGGGCCTTCGAGGGAGGAAAAAAACACCATATATTTT. Translation: CASSSQPGPSREEKNTIYF. Supplemented by reference TRBV7-9 and TRBJ1-3, the full variable domain reads DTGVSQNPRHKITKRGQNVTFRCDPISEHNRLYWYRQTLGQGPEFLTYFQNEAQLEKSRLLSDRFSAERPKGSFSTLEIQRTEQGDSAMYLCASSSQPGPSREEKNTIYFGEGSWLTVV.

The chain joins TRBV27 to TRBJ1-2; 9 nucleotides agree with TRBD1. This CDR3 comprises 17 residues. V was pared by 5 bases and J by 0 bases, with 10 bases of the junction left unmatched. CDR1 and CDR2 (germline): MNHEY, SMNVEV (reference sequence). CDR3 loop: CASSTSRDRATNYGYTF. The DNA for the CDR3 is TGTGCCAGCAGTACTTCCCGGGACAGGGCCACTAACTATGGCTACACCTTC.

The V call is TRBV7-6, the J call TRBJ1-4, with D perhaps TRBD1 (5 bases). V dropped 5 bases and J dropped 12 bases, with 25 bases sitting between them. Looked up from germline, CDR1 is SGHVS and CDR2 is FNYEAQ. This CDR3 is 16 amino acids long. CDR3 loop: CASSDFTEGPASELFF. The CDR3 nucleotides read TGTGCCAGCAGCGACTTCACGGAGGGGCCGGCTTCGGAACTGTTTTTT.